This T cell receptor beta chain was captured in a study of beta chain features in type 1 diabetes. Study-wide findings and caveats: No resolution was reached here on whether HLA type influences TCRB rearrangement. PCR, the amplification step, might favor shorter templates, equally in patients and controls. TCRB CDR3s from Type 1 diabetes patients were moderately but significantly shorter in all four CD4+ subsets. VDJ junctions from patients with type 1 diabetes contained fewer insertions and more deletions.

One heparinised blood draw, averaging about 116 mL, came from each donor. CDR3 length equals 14 residues. Germline V gene sequence: CDR1 LNHNV, CDR2 YYDKDF (reference sequence). The V gene end was trimmed by 8 bases and the J gene end by 4 bases; junction bases not matched to a gene: 5. cDNA synthesis used the whole RNA isolate, giving expressed TCRB sequences. Clones were read by immunoSEQ multiplex PCR, and TCRdb kept only the in-frame ones, dropping some. The sample lists some 240,000 clones, roughly 17% seen once, with approximately 0.086% in the top ten. This clone turned up a few times. The antigen is undetermined.

This receptor was taken from a man aged 25-45 years with type 1 diabetes. This chain links TRBV15 with TRBJ2-7; 13 nucleotides align to TRBD2. Sequenced sample: naive CD4+ T cells from blood. This CDR3 is CATAGLAGAYEQYF. The CDR3 bases are TGTGCCACCGCCGGACTAGCGGGAGCGTACGAGCAGTACTTC.